The clone carrying this TCR beta chain occurred a few times. The CDR3 is made up of 16 amino acids. Trimming removed 3 bases from V and 0 bases from J, with 14 bases in between. Germline CDR1 LGHNA, CDR2 YSLEER. TCRdb keeps only in-frame clones here, not all; method: immunoSEQ multiplex PCR. The repertoire holds about 89,000 clones, with around 75% as singletons. This record comes from a study of blood T cell repertoires in COVID-19. Study background: Whether acute or convalescent, the COVID-19 samples came from the United States, Italy and Spain.

The chain carries TRBV4-3 and TRBJ1-2; a weak D match, TRBD1 (6 bases). The clonotype was recovered from an older man with COVID-19, enrolled during active disease. Sequencing was performed on peripheral blood. The CDR3 protein is CASSHFWTDTNYGYTF. CDR3 nucleotides: TGCGCCAGCAGCCACTTTTGGACAGACACTAACTATGGCTACACCTTC.